This T cell receptor beta chain comes out of a study of blood T cell repertoires in COVID-19. Background on the study: COVID-19 samples, acute and convalescent, were from the United States, Italy and Spain.

Measured with immunoSEQ multiplex PCR; TCRdb has only the in-frame clones, and not every one. Altogether about 270,000 clones are present, around 93% being singletons, with the ten largest covering 2.8%. The length of the CDR3 is 12 residues. Germline V gives CDR1 ENHRY, CDR2 SYGVKD. V lost 4 bases to trimming and J lost 5 bases, with 6 bases between them. The specimen sequenced was PBMCs or T cells enriched from blood (not recorded which). This clonotype was sampled from a middle-aged man who had been exposed to COVID-19. The V gene is TRBV10-3, the J gene TRBJ2-1; D gene ambiguous. The CDR3 region is CAISGLDNEQFF. The DNA of the CDR3 is TGTGCCATCAGTGGTTTAGACAATGAGCAGTTCTTC.